Each of the 31 T cell receptor beta chains below was sequenced from the same sample in a study of CD8 T cells in Susac syndrome. Random hexamers were used to reverse transcribe an amount of roughly 0.45 to 1 ug RNA. MiXCR was run by TCRdb on the immunoSEQ multiplex PCR reads, yielding one entry per CDR3 protein. The sample holds more than 150,000 distinct CDR3 sequences; around 96% are singletons and the top ten take 0.16%. Sequencing input: CD4+ T cells from PBMCs. The receptor set was obtained from a human donor with Susac syndrome.

The rearrangement joins TRBV5-4 to TRBJ1-3; D unresolved. The CDR3 has 13 amino acids. The V end lost 1 base, the J end lost 0 bases, and 2 bases lay between the germline ends. Germline CDR1 and CDR2: SGHNT and YYREEE (reference sequence). CDR3 sequence (DNA): TGTGCCAGCAGCTTGAGCTCTGGAAACACCATATATTTT. This translates into CASSLSSGNTIYF.

The V call is TRBV19, the J call TRBJ2-1, with a weak D call TRBD2 (6 bases). This CDR3 is 12 amino acids long. Trimming cost V 5 bases and J 10 bases, with 12 bases left between them. Per the germline V gene, CDR1 is LNHDA and CDR2 is SQIVND (reference sequence). The CDR3 DNA reads TGTGCCAGTAGTGGTGGAGGGGTCGAGCAGTTCTTC. Its translation is CASSGGGVEQFF. The full variable domain, completed using reference TRBV19 and TRBJ2-1, is DGGITQSPKYLFRKEGQNVTLSCEQNLNHDAMYWYRQDPGQGLRLIYYSQIVNDFQKGDIAEGYSVSREKKESFPLTVTSAQKNPTAFYLCASSGGGVEQFFGPGTRLTVL.

The chain carries TRBV6-5 and TRBJ2-3, with D tentatively TRBD1 (5 bases). The CDR3 totals 16 residues. The V gene lost 2 bases and the J gene lost 1 base, with 13 bases spanning the gap. CDR1 MNHEY and CDR2 SVGAGI come from the germline V gene. CDR3 residues: CASSYVREVGTDTQYF. The CDR3 DNA is TGTGCCAGCAGTTACGTCAGGGAAGTTGGCACAGATACGCAGTATTTT.

This clonotype was observed a single time. The V call is TRBV12-3 or TRBV12-4, the J call TRBJ1-1; D not resolved. The CDR3 spans 11 residues. The V end was cut by 7 bases, the J end by 7 bases, with 10 bases between. In DNA form, the CDR3 reads TGTGCCAGCAAGTTGGGGAATGAAGCTTTCTTT. Residues: CASKLGNEAFF.

This clonotype showed up just once. The CDR3 region has the DNA TGCGCCAGCAGTCCCGAGTTTGCTGGGGCCAACGTCCTGACTTTC. It yields the protein CASSPEFAGANVLTF. The rearrangement joins TRBV5-1 to TRBJ2-6, with D unclear. Germline V gene sequence: CDR1 SGHRS, CDR2 YFSETQ. The CDR3 has 15 amino acids. The V gene lost 5 bases and the J gene lost 2 bases, with 11 bases spanning the gap.

The rearrangement joins TRBV4-2 to TRBJ1-6, with D maybe TRBD1 (6 bases). Trimming took off 2 bases at V and 14 bases at J, with 13 bases between the two ends. The CDR3 is 13 residues long. Germline V gene data show CDR1 as LGHNA and CDR2 as YNFKEQ. CDR3 coding DNA: TGTGCCAGCAGCCAATCCCACAGGGAATCCCTCCACTTT. This encodes CASSQSHRESLHF.

This chain joins TRBV7-3 and TRBJ2-7, with a tentative D call TRBD2 (5 bases). The CDR3 is made up of 14 amino acids. Trimming pared 2 bases from V and 5 bases from J, leaving 13 bases between. Germline V lookup: CDR1 SGHTA, CDR2 FQGTGA. The CDR3 spells CASSLGHLGDEQYF. The CDR3 DNA sequence: TGTGCCAGCAGCTTAGGGCACCTCGGGGACGAGCAGTACTTC.

The genes are TRBV6-2 or TRBV6-3 and TRBJ2-5; no clear D gene. This CDR3 has 13 amino acids. V was clipped by 1 base and J by 5 bases, with 8 bases between them. CDR1 and CDR2 from the germline V gene are MNHEY and SVGEGT. The CDR3 protein is CASSYFAMETQYF. The CDR3 nucleotides read TGTGCCAGCAGTTACTTCGCAATGGAGACCCAGTACTTC.

Regarding this clonotype: The junction and the germline gene differ at one end; a read error may be behind it. V and J are TRBV6-1 and TRBJ2-7; no firm D call. CDR3 length: 17 residues. CDR1 MNHNS and CDR2 SASEGT come from the germline V gene. The CDR3 here is CAISENSFSRTNYEQYF. DNA of the CDR3: TGTGCCATCAGTGAGAATAGTTTTTCCAGGACGAATTACGAGCAGTACTTC.

V and J are TRBV20-1 and TRBJ1-3; tentative D call: TRBD1 (5 bases). Per germline, CDR1 DFQATT and CDR2 SNEGSKA (reference sequence). V lost 7 bases and J lost 4, with 8 bases in between. This CDR3 region has 11 residues. DNA of the CDR3: TGCAGTGTTCAGGGCGGAAACACCATATATTTT. Translating it yields CSVQGGNTIYF.

This clonotype showed up just once. The J gene is TRBJ2-5, the V gene TRBV9; D gene unclear. The CDR3 totals 14 residues. Germline loops: CDR1 SGDLS, CDR2 YYNGEE. V was shortened by 0 bases and J by 5 bases, with 11 bases between the two germline ends. CDR3 sequence: CASSVEPSGETQYF. In DNA, the CDR3 is TGTGCCAGCAGCGTAGAACCATCCGGGGAGACCCAGTACTTC.

V usage is TRBV20-1 and J usage is TRBJ2-7, with D possibly matching TRBD2 (6 bases). The CDR3 runs to 13 residues. The ends were cut back, 6 bases at V and 3 bases at J, with 15 bases in the middle. CDR1 DFQATT and CDR2 SNEGSKA come from the germline V gene (reference sequence). The CDR3 loop reads CSAPGGRNYEQYF. In nucleotides, the CDR3 is TGCAGTGCCCCCGGGGGAAGGAACTACGAGCAGTACTTC.

The chain is built from TRBV3-1 and TRBJ2-7; no firm D call. CDR3 length equals 12 residues. V lost 1 base, J lost 4 bases, and 5 bases lay in between. CDR1 is LGHDT and CDR2 is YNNKEL in the germline V gene (reference sequence). The CDR3 nucleotides read TGTGCCAGCAGCCAAGCCACTTACGAGCAGTACTTC. Protein product: CASSQATYEQYF.

V is TRBV20-1 and J is TRBJ2-5; D gene ambiguous. Trimming cost V 0 bases and J 1 base, with 9 bases left between them. Germline V gene lookup returns CDR1 DFQATT and CDR2 SNEGSKA (reference sequence). The CDR3 length is 14 residues. The CDR3 DNA reads TGCAGTGCTAGAGATCTAGGACCCCAAGAGACCCAGTACTTC. It translates to CSARDLGPQETQYF.

The rearrangement joins TRBV2 to TRBJ2-5; D is ambiguous. The CDR3 has 12 amino acids. With 7 bases removed from V and 1 base from J, the gap between germline ends came to 7 bases. Germline CDR1 SNHLY, CDR2 FYNNEI. CDR3 in amino acids: CASKYVQETQYF. CDR3 nucleotides: TGTGCCAGCAAGTACGTCCAAGAGACCCAGTACTTC.

The rearrangement links TRBV20-1 to TRBJ2-7; 7 bases agree with TRBD1. The CDR3 totals 16 residues. Germline-derived CDR1 and CDR2 are DFQATT and SNEGSKA (reference sequence). Trimming cost V 0 bases and J 2 bases; bases outside gene matches: 10. This CDR3 reads CSARDGQVGPTYEQYF. The CDR3 nucleotides are TGCAGTGCTAGAGATGGACAGGTGGGCCCCACCTACGAGCAGTACTTC.

In DNA form, the CDR3 reads TGCAGCGATGGGACGCCAGGCTACACCTTC. Its translation is CSDGTPGYTF. The chain recombines TRBV29-1 with TRBJ1-2; tentative D call: TRBD1 (5 bases). Germline lookup yields CDR1 SQVTM and CDR2 ANQGSEA. V gave up 7 bases and J gave up 8 bases, with 11 bases separating them. The CDR3 is 10 residues long.

The chain uses TRBV15 and TRBJ1-4; D is possibly TRBD1 (5 bases). Germline V gene data show CDR1 as LNHNV and CDR2 as YYDKDF (reference sequence). Deletions cut 0 bases from V and 3 bases from J, with 11 bases between. The CDR3 totals 16 residues. CDR3 bases: TGTGCCACCAGCAGAGACAGATTAGGGGCTAATGAAAAACTGTTTTTT. It yields the protein CATSRDRLGANEKLFF.

This clonotype was recorded once. The chain has TRBV5-1 and TRBJ2-7, with 9 bases fitting TRBD1. The V gene end was trimmed by 6 bases and the J gene end by 2 bases; junction bases not matched to a gene: 12. CDR1 is SGHRS, CDR2 YFSETQ, per germline. CDR3 length equals 16 residues. The CDR3 reads CASTYGGTGSTYEQYF. The CDR3, as DNA: TGCGCCAGCACCTATGGAGGGACAGGGTCCACCTACGAGCAGTACTTC.

V and J are TRBV29-1 and TRBJ2-7; 7 positions match TRBD1. V shed 6 bases, J shed 1 base, and the junction held 9 bases outside the gene matches. Germline V gene lookup returns CDR1 SQVTM and CDR2 ANQGSEA. This CDR3 region has 14 residues. This CDR3 reads CSVGEGAASYEQYF. Written as DNA, the CDR3 is TGCAGCGTAGGAGAGGGGGCGGCGTCCTACGAGCAGTACTTC.

The gene calls are TRBV7-9 and TRBJ2-3; 9 positions match TRBD2. J was trimmed by 3 bases and V by 7 bases; bases with no gene match: 8. The V gene's germline CDR1 is SEHNR and CDR2 FQNEAQ (reference sequence). This CDR3 is 15 amino acids long. The chain's CDR3 is CASTPAGLATDTQYF. In DNA, the CDR3 is TGTGCCAGCACCCCGGCCGGACTAGCGACAGATACGCAGTATTTT.

The chain combines TRBV6-5 with TRBJ2-5, with D maybe TRBD2 (6 bases). The CDR3 sequence is 14 residues long. Germline V gene data show CDR1 as MNHEY and CDR2 as SVGAGI. Trimming took 6 bases from V and 5 from J, leaving 16 bases between them. The CDR3 loop reads CASSGTGGRETQYF. As DNA, the CDR3 is TGTGCCAGCAGCGGGACTGGAGGTCGGGAGACCCAGTACTTC.

This chain joins TRBV29-1 and TRBJ2-7, with a weak D call TRBD1 (5 bases). Per germline, CDR1 SQVTM and CDR2 ANQGSEA. The CDR3 runs to 13 residues. Trimming shortened V by 4 bases and J by 5 bases, and 15 bases separated the two germline ends. CDR3 nucleotides: TGCAGCGTTGCCACGGATTGGGGCAACGAGCAGTACTTC. Its translation is CSVATDWGNEQYF.

This chain joins TRBV20-1 and TRBJ1-4, with TRBD1 matching over 7 bases. The CDR3 totals 13 residues. With V trimmed by 5 bases and J by 6 bases, 6 bases remained unmatched. Germline CDR1 DFQATT, CDR2 SNEGSKA (reference sequence). The CDR3 is CSAQEQGDEKLFF. The CDR3 DNA reads as TGCAGTGCTCAGGAGCAGGGGGATGAAAAACTGTTTTTT.

V and J are TRBV10-3 and TRBJ2-1, with 7 positions matching TRBD2. The CDR3 has 15 amino acids. V dropped 0 bases and J dropped 3; count of bases not matched to a gene: 2. Germline values: CDR1 ENHRY, CDR2 SYGVKD. Here the CDR3 DNA reads TGTGCCATCAGTGAGTCGGGCGGGGGCTACAATGAGCAGTTCTTC. It translates to CAISESGGGYNEQFF.

J is TRBJ1-4 and V is TRBV7-9; 9 nucleotides match TRBD1. The CDR3 length is 14 residues. Trimming took 1 base from V and 7 from J; bases not matched to a gene: 1. Germline-derived CDR1 and CDR2 are SEHNR and FQNEAQ (reference sequence). This CDR3 reads CASSLDRGLEKLFF. The CDR3, as DNA: TGTGCCAGCAGCTTAGACAGGGGGCTTGAAAAACTGTTTTTT.

V and J are TRBV14 and TRBJ1-1; 7 bases map to TRBD1. Germline V gene data show CDR1 as SGHDN and CDR2 as FVKESK. The CDR3 totals 18 residues. V trimming: 2 bases; J trimming: 0 bases; junction bases outside the gene matches: 12. The CDR3 nucleotides are TGTGCCAGCAGCCAATGGACAGGCACCCGGGGGTTGAACACTGAAGCTTTCTTT. This codes for CASSQWTGTRGLNTEAFF.

The chain's CDR3 is CASSPGTSGETQYF. In nucleotides, the CDR3 is TGTGCCAGCAGCCCGGGGACTAGCGGGGAGACCCAGTACTTC. The rearrangement uses TRBV5-4 and TRBJ2-5, with 12 bases that match TRBD2. V was clipped by 4 bases and J by 5 bases; unmatched bases: 3. The germline CDR1 and CDR2 sequences are SGHNT and YYREEE (reference sequence). There are 14 residues in the CDR3.

J is TRBJ2-7 and V is TRBV29-1; 12 nucleotides match TRBD2. The germline V gene encodes CDR1 SQVTM and CDR2 ANQGSEA. V lost 6 bases and J lost 2; bases outside the gene matches: 8. CDR3 length equals 15 residues. CDR3 sequence: CSVERTSGGTYEQYF. The CDR3 region has the DNA TGCAGCGTCGAGAGAACTAGCGGGGGGACCTACGAGCAGTACTTC.

This chain links TRBV29-1 with TRBJ2-1; no definite D call. This CDR3 is 13 amino acids long. The germline V gene encodes CDR1 SQVTM and CDR2 ANQGSEA. The V end was cut by 4 bases, the J end by 3 bases, with 10 bases between. This chain's CDR3 is CSVGPYYYNEQFF. CDR3 nucleotide sequence: TGCAGCGTTGGACCTTACTACTACAATGAGCAGTTCTTC.

The V and J genes are TRBV5-1 and TRBJ2-3, with a tentative D call TRBD2 (5 bases). Germline CDR1 SGHRS, CDR2 YFSETQ. V dropped 2 bases and J dropped 0 bases, with 13 bases sitting between them. This CDR3 comprises 16 residues. The DNA for the CDR3 is TGCGCCAGCAGCTTCGAGCGGCCCGCTAGCACAGATACGCAGTATTTT. It encodes CASSFERPASTDTQYF.